This T cell receptor beta chain was recovered during a study of T cell responses to AZD1222 COVID-19 vaccine. Study results and limitations: Clonal diversity was possibly underestimated, and white British individuals and females predominated among donors. Compared with day 0, the breadth and depth of the Spike-specific TCR repertoire rose significantly after two doses of AZD1222. Baseline antibody screening turned up just six seropositive AZD1222 recipients.

Sequencing used immunoSEQ multiplex PCR; TCRdb keeps in-frame clones, though not all of them. Here the sample spans roughly 100,000 clones, roughly 82% being singletons. The table lists this clone with a count of one. Its antigen remains unidentified. The CDR3 spans 14 residues. The germline V and J ends were trimmed by 1 base and 4 bases, with 10 bases remaining between them. Germline V gene sequence: CDR1 LGHDT, CDR2 YNNKEL (reference sequence). The specimen was peripheral blood, collected on day 0 of AZD1222 vaccination. V and J are TRBV3-1 (or the pseudogene TRBV3-2) and TRBJ2-5, with D tentatively TRBD1 (6 bases). This TCR was recovered from an adult in good health. The CDR3: CASSQAQGTETQYF. The CDR3 bases are TGTGCCAGCAGCCAAGCGCAGGGGACAGAGACCCAGTACTTC.